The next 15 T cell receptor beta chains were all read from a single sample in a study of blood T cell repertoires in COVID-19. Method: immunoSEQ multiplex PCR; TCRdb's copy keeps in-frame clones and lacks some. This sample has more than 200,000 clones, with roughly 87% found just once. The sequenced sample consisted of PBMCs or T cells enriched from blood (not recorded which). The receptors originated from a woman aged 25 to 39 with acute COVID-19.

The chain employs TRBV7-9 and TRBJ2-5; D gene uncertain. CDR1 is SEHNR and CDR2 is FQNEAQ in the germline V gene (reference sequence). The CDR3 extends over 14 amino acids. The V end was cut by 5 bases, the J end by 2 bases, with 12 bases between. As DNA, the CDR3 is TGTGCCAGCAGCCCCCGACATGATCAAGAGACCCAGTACTTC. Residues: CASSPRHDQETQYF.

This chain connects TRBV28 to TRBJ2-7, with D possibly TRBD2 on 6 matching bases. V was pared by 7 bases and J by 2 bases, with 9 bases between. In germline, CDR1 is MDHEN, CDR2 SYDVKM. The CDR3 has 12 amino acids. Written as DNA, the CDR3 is TGTGCCAGCATGGACTATACCTACGAGCAGTACTTC. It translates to CASMDYTYEQYF.

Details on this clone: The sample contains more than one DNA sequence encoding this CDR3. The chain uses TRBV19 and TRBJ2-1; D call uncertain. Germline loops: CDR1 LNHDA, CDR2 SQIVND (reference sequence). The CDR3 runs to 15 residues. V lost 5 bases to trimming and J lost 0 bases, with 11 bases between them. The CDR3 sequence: CASSADRSSYNEQFF. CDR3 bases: TGTGCCAGTAGTGCCGACCGGAGCTCCTACAATGAGCAGTTCTTC.

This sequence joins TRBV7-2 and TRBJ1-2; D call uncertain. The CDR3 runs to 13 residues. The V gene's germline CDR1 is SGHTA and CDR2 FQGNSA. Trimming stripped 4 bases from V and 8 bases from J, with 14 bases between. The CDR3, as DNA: TGTGCCAGCAGCTGGGCCCTCTATCGGGGCTACACCTTC. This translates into CASSWALYRGYTF.

Here the CDR3 DNA reads TGTGCCAGTAGCCAAACAGGGGCTAACTATGGCTACACCTTC. Translation: CASSQTGANYGYTF. The V and J genes are TRBV19 and TRBJ1-2, with 7 bases aligning to TRBD1. With 6 bases clipped from V and 0 bases from J, the junction kept 4 bases outside the gene matches. Germline V gene sequence: CDR1 LNHDA, CDR2 SQIVND (reference sequence). The CDR3 is 14 amino acids.

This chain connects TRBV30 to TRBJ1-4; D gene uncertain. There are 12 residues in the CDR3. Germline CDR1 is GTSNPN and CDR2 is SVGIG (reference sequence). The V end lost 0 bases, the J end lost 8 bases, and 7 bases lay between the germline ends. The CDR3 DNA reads TGTGCCTGGAGTGTACTAAACGAAAAACTGTTTTTT. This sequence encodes CAWSVLNEKLFF.

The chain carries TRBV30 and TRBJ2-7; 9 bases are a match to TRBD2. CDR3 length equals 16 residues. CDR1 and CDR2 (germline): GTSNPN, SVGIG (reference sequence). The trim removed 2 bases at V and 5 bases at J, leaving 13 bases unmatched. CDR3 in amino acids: CAWSRRGGTGLNEQYF. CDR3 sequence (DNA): TGTGCCTGGAGTAGGCGGGGGGGCACGGGCTTGAACGAGCAGTACTTC.

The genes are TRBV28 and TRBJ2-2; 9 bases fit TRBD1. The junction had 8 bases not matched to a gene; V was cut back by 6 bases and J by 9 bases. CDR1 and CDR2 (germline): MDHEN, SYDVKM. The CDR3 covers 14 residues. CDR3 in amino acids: CASRDRDRVWELFF. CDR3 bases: TGTGCCAGCAGAGACCGGGACAGGGTTTGGGAGCTGTTTTTT.

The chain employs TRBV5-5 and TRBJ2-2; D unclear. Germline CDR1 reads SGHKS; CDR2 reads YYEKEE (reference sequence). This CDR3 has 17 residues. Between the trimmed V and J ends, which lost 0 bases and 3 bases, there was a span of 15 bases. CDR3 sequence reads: CASSLARRVEDTGELFF. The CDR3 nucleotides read TGTGCCAGCAGCTTGGCGAGGAGAGTCGAGGACACCGGGGAGCTGTTTTTT. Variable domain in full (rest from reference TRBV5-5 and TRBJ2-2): DAGVTQSPTHLIKTRGQQVTLRCSPISGHKSVSWYQQVLGQGPQFIFQYYEKEERGRGNFPDRFSARQFPNYSSELNVNALLLGDSALYLCASSLARRVEDTGELFFGEGSRLTVL.

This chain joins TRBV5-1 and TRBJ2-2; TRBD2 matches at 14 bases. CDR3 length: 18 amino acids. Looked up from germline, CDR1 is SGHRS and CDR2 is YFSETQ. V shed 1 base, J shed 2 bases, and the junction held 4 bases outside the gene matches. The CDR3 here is CASSLYGTSGSNTGELFF. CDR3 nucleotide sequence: TGCGCCAGCAGCTTGTACGGGACTAGCGGGAGCAACACCGGGGAGCTGTTTTTT.

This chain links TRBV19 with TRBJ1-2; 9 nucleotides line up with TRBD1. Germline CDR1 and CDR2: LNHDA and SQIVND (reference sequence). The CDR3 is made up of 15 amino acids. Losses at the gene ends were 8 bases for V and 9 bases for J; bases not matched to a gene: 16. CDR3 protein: CASRRGGLGQGSYTF. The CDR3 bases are TGTGCCAGTCGGAGAGGGGGACTGGGACAGGGAAGCTACACCTTC.

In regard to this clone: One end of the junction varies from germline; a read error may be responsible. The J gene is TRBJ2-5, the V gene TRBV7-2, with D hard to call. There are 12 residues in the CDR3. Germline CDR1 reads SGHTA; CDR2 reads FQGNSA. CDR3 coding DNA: TGTGTCAGCAGCGCGGATCGGGAGACCCAGTACTTC. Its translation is CVSSADRETQYF.

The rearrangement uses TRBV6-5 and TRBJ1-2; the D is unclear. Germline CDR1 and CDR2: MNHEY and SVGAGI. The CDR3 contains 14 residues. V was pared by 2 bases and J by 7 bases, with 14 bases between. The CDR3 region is CASSYTDPSGGYTF. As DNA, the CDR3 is TGTGCCAGCAGTTACACCGACCCCTCGGGTGGCTACACCTTC.

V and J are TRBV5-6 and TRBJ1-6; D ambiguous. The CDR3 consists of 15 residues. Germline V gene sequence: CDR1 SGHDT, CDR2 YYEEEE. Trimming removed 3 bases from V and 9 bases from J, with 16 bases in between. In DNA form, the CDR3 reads TGTGCCAGCAGCTCTGGTCTTGGGCCCGTTTCACCCCTCCACTTT. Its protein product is CASSSGLGPVSPLHF.

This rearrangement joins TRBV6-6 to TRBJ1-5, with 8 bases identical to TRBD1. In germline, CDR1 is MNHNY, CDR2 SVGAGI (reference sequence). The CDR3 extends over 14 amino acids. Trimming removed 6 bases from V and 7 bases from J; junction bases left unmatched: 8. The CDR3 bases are TGTGCCAGCAGCGGACAGGGTGGCACCCAGCCCCAGCATTTT. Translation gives CASSGQGGTQPQHF.